One and the same sample provided the 8 T cell receptor beta chains below, sequenced in a study of blood T cell repertoires in COVID-19 (dated by TCRdb to 2018 to 2021). Library prep was done by the immunoSEQ multiplex PCR assay. Here the immuneACCESS table is served through TCRdb, limited to in-frame sequences with V and J called. Missing clones are a known gap in these copies; in checked studies unresolved V genes cover under half, and the rest lacks a known reason. This sample is represented by about 280,000 clones; about four fifths of them were singletons. Together, the top ten hold approximately 9% of the sample. Material for sequencing was peripheral blood. Receptor source: a woman aged 50 to 60 who had recovered from COVID-19.

The V gene is TRBV5-1, the J gene TRBJ1-1; TRBD1 matches at 8 bases. The junction had 1 base not matched to a gene; V was cut back by 0 bases and J by 0 bases. The CDR3 spans 15 residues. Germline CDR1 is SGHRS and CDR2 is YFSETQ. The CDR3 region is CASSLGGQVNTEAFF. The CDR3 nucleotides are TGCGCCAGCAGCTTGGGGGGACAGGTGAACACTGAAGCTTTCTTT.

This clone has just a few counts. CDR3 residues: CASSLTHNTEAFF. CDR3 in DNA: TGTGCCAGCAGTTTAACACACAACACTGAAGCTTTCTTT. This chain uses TRBV12-3 or TRBV12-4 with TRBJ1-1; D gene unclear. Trimming took off 2 bases at V and 2 bases at J, with 6 bases between the two ends. The CDR3 consists of 13 residues.

The chain employs TRBV7-2 and TRBJ1-4; 9 bases line up with TRBD1. The germline CDR1 and CDR2 sequences are SGHTA and FQGNSA. This CDR3 spans 15 amino acids. After removal of 1 base from V and 5 bases from J, the junction contained 2 bases not matched to a gene. The CDR3 nucleotides read TGTGCCAGCAGCTTAGGGACAGGGGTCAATGAAAAACTGTTTTTT. As protein: CASSLGTGVNEKLFF. Full variable domain (remainder filled in from reference TRBV7-2 and TRBJ1-4): GAGVSQSPSNKVTEKGKDVELRCDPISGHTALYWYRQSLGQGLEFLIYFQGNSAPDKSGLPSDRFSAERTGGSVSTLTIQRTQQEDSAVYLCASSLGTGVNEKLFFGSGTQLSVL.

Note on this clone: Other DNA variants within this sample encode the same CDR3. The rearrangement uses TRBV7-9 and TRBJ1-5; no definite D call. Between the trimmed V and J ends, which lost 5 bases and 2 bases, there was a span of 10 bases. In germline, CDR1 is SEHNR, CDR2 FQNEAQ (reference sequence). This CDR3 is 14 amino acids long. The CDR3 region has the DNA TGTGCCAGCAGCCAAGGCACAGGCAATCAGCCCCAGCATTTT. Protein product: CASSQGTGNQPQHF. Full variable domain (rest looked up from reference TRBV7-9 and TRBJ1-5): DTGVSQNPRHKITKRGQNVTFRCDPISEHNRLYWYRQTLGQGPEFLTYFQNEAQLEKSRLLSDRFSAERPKGSFSTLEIQRTEQGDSAMYLCASSQGTGNQPQHFGDGTRLSIL.

As for this clone: This CDR3 is also generated by other DNA sequences in the sample. This chain connects TRBV18 to TRBJ2-2, with D perhaps matching TRBD2 (6 bases). The germline gives CDR1 KGHSH, CDR2 LQKENI. The CDR3 loop spans 15 amino acids. V was pared by 6 bases and J by 2 bases, with 13 bases between. The CDR3 loop is CASSPAGSNTGELFF. CDR3 in DNA: TGTGCCAGCTCCCCGGCGGGGTCCAACACCGGGGAGCTGTTTTTT.

This clone was observed once. Other DNA sequences of this sample code for an identical CDR3. The rearrangement links TRBV28 to TRBJ2-1; perhaps TRBD1 as D (5 bases). Germline CDR1 reads MDHEN; CDR2 reads SYDVKM. V was trimmed by 2 bases and J by 8 bases, leaving 7 bases between them. The CDR3 loop spans 12 amino acids. The CDR3 loop is CASSLRGYEQFF. The CDR3 DNA follows: TGTGCCAGCAGTTTAAGGGGATATGAGCAGTTCTTC.

This clone appeared once. V gene TRBV5-5 combines with J gene TRBJ2-7; maybe TRBD2 (6 bases). This CDR3 region has 16 residues. Trimming cost V 1 base and J 2 bases, with 16 bases left between them. Germline CDR1 SGHKS, CDR2 YYEKEE (reference sequence). For the CDR3, the DNA is TGTGCCAGCAGCTTGACCTGGGACTCCTTTGCCTACGAGCAGTACTTC. Amino acids: CASSLTWDSFAYEQYF.

This sequence joins TRBV6-6 and TRBJ2-2, with 8 positions matching TRBD1. The junction had 2 bases not matched to a gene; V was cut back by 8 bases and J by 3 bases. Germline V gene lookup returns CDR1 MNHNY and CDR2 SVGAGI (reference sequence). The CDR3 extends over 13 amino acids. DNA of the CDR3: TGTGCCAGCGGGACAGGTGACACCGGGGAGCTGTTTTTT. This translates into CASGTGDTGELFF.